Below are 28 T cell receptor beta chains sequenced from a single sample in a study of post-analysis software for immune sequencing data. Study observations and caveats: In patients, about 5 TRBV segments were more frequent than in controls, with TRBV5-6, TRBV5-1 and TRBV20-1 among them.

Tagging with unique molecular identifiers was a feature of the TCR beta cDNA libraries. One entry per CDR3 protein results from TCRdb running MiXCR on the PCR reads. The sample has about 190,000 distinct CDR3 sequences; approximately 28% are singletons. No antigen has been identified for these receptors. Specimen: blood. These receptor sequences come from a girl under 18 with multiple sclerosis.

This chain connects TRBV5-6 to TRBJ2-1; the match to TRBD2 covers 9 bases. This CDR3 is 14 amino acids long. The germline V gene encodes CDR1 SGHDT and CDR2 YYEEEE. Trimming removed 5 bases from V and 7 bases from J; junction bases left unmatched: 7. Here the CDR3 DNA reads TGTGCCAGCAGTCCGGGACTAGCAAAAAATGAGCAGTTCTTC. Translating it yields CASSPGLAKNEQFF.

This clonotype was found many times. The rearrangement links TRBV28 to TRBJ2-7; the D is unclear. CDR1 is MDHEN and CDR2 is SYDVKM in the germline V gene. The CDR3 contains 15 residues. The V gene lost 5 bases and the J gene lost 1 base, with 15 bases spanning the gap. The CDR3, as DNA: TGTGCCAGCAGTGACCCGGGTATCCAATCCTACGAGCAGTACTTC. This gives the protein CASSDPGIQSYEQYF.

This clonotype was recorded at least ten times. V is TRBV9 and J is TRBJ2-5, with 11 positions matching TRBD2. Germline CDR1 and CDR2: SGDLS and YYNGEE. The V and J ends lost 4 bases and 5 bases, in that order; junction bases with no gene match: 7. The CDR3 consists of 15 residues. CDR3 sequence: CASSPRLAGIETQYF. The CDR3 DNA follows: TGTGCCAGCAGCCCCCGACTAGCGGGGATCGAGACCCAGTACTTC.

This clonotype was seen repeatedly, ten times or more. The rearrangement joins TRBV28 to TRBJ2-4; D may be TRBD2 (5 bases). The CDR3 spans 18 residues. Germline lookup yields CDR1 MDHEN and CDR2 SYDVKM. With 5 bases removed from V and 2 bases from J, the gap between germline ends came to 22 bases. The CDR3 nucleotides read TGTGCCAGCAGTCTAACCTCGACTACTCATTCGACCAAAAACATTCAGTACTTC. Translating gives CASSLTSTTHSTKNIQYF.

This clonotype showed up many times. The V and J genes are TRBV5-1 and TRBJ2-3, with TRBD2 identical over 8 bases. CDR3 size: 15 residues. The germline V gene has CDR1 SGHRS and CDR2 YFSETQ. V dropped 4 bases and J dropped 0; count of bases not matched to a gene: 4. In nucleotides, the CDR3 is TGCGCCAGCAGCGACCCTAGCGGGAGCACAGATACGCAGTATTTT. Residues: CASSDPSGSTDTQYF.

The chain is built from TRBV11-2 and TRBJ1-4; D remains unclear. CDR1 and CDR2 from the germline V gene are SGHAT and FQNNGV. V shed 5 bases and J shed 8 bases, with 15 bases lying between them. The CDR3 contains 14 residues. DNA of the CDR3: TGTGCCAGCAGCAAAAGCCGGACGGGGGAAAAACTGTTTTTT. Its translation is CASSKSRTGEKLFF.

The V gene is TRBV14, the J gene TRBJ1-5, with 7 bases that match TRBD1. Looked up from germline, CDR1 is SGHDN and CDR2 is FVKESK. V shed 4 bases, J shed 2 bases, and the junction held 8 bases outside the gene matches. CDR3 length: 16 residues. This CDR3 reads CASSRRDSLRNQPQHF. The CDR3 DNA reads as TGTGCCAGCAGCCGCCGGGACAGCCTTCGCAATCAGCCCCAGCATTTT.

The chain employs TRBV3-1 and TRBJ2-5; a possible D gene is TRBD2 (6 bases). Germline V CDR1 and CDR2: LGHDT, YNNKEL (reference sequence). The CDR3 is made up of 16 amino acids. The V end lost 0 bases, the J end lost 0 bases, and 11 bases lay between the germline ends. The DNA for the CDR3 is TGTGCCAGCAGCCAAGATCTCCCTAGCGACCAAGAGACCCAGTACTTC. It encodes CASSQDLPSDQETQYF.

In its sample, this clonotype was seen many times. The chain has TRBV29-1 and TRBJ2-5; 12 nucleotides match TRBD2. The CDR3 contains 13 residues. Trimming at V came to 7 bases and at J to 4 bases, leaving 4 bases not matched to a gene. Germline assignment: CDR1 SQVTM and CDR2 ANQGSEA. The CDR3 sequence is CSGTTSGGETQYF. In nucleotides, the CDR3 is TGCAGCGGGACGACTAGCGGGGGAGAGACCCAGTACTTC.

This clonotype was seen a handful of times. This chain uses TRBV21-1 with TRBJ2-1; the listed D gene, TRBD2, was not tested against the DNA. TRBV21-1 is a known pseudogene. This CDR3 has 17 amino acids. The CDR3 DNA reads TGTGCCAGCAGCAAACCCGTGGGCGGGAGGGTCTACAATGAGCAGTTCTTC. Encoded protein: CASSKPVGGRVYNEQFF.

As concerns this clonotype: A much larger clone lies one base from this, so it may be a read error. This rearrangement joins TRBV29-1 to TRBJ2-1; possible D gene TRBD2, 5 bases. V lost 6 bases, J lost 13 bases, and 22 bases lay in between. Per germline, CDR1 SQVTM and CDR2 ANQGSEA. This CDR3 contains 13 residues. Here the CDR3 reads CSVEGLIQETQFF. In DNA, the CDR3 is TGCAGCGTAGAGGGTTTGATACAAGAGACCCAGTTCTTC.

The V call is TRBV7-9, the J call TRBJ2-7; D remains unclear. Trimming took 1 base from V and 6 from J, leaving 7 bases between them. CDR1 and CDR2 from the germline V gene are SEHNR and FQNEAQ (reference sequence). CDR3 length equals 12 residues. The CDR3 sequence: CASSLVESEQYF. The CDR3 coding sequence is TGTGCCAGCAGCTTAGTCGAAAGCGAGCAGTACTTC.

This clonotype was counted many times. The J gene is TRBJ2-1, the V gene TRBV7-9; D call uncertain. Germline V CDR1 and CDR2: SEHNR, FQNEAQ (reference sequence). CDR3 length: 14 amino acids. Trimming pared 5 bases from V and 10 bases from J, leaving 18 bases between. The CDR3 here is CASSASGPPYEQFF. Written as DNA, the CDR3 is TGTGCCAGCAGCGCCTCCGGGCCCCCTTACGAGCAGTTCTTC.

This clonotype was picked up many times. The gene calls are TRBV9 and TRBJ2-6; possible D gene TRBD1, 5 bases. The ends were cut back, 4 bases at V and 0 bases at J, with 14 bases in the middle. In germline, CDR1 is SGDLS, CDR2 YYNGEE. The CDR3 covers 17 residues. CDR3 protein: CASSPSGHASGANVLTF. The CDR3, as DNA: TGTGCCAGCAGCCCATCCGGACATGCCTCTGGGGCCAACGTCCTGACTTTC.

In its sample, this clonotype was seen once. The CDR3 ends on some other residue instead of the conserved phenylalanine or tryptophan, so this is likely a read error. The chain combines TRBV2 with TRBJ2-1, with 10 bases matching TRBD1. This CDR3 has 14 amino acids. V shed 9 bases and J 5 bases; nucleotides not matched to a gene: 7. Germline V CDR1 and CDR2: SNHLY, FYNNEI. DNA for the CDR3: TGTGCCAGTCGACCGGGACAGGGGAACAATGAGCAGTTCTTG. Protein sequence: CASRPGQGNNEQFL.

Remarks on this clonotype: With a far larger clone one base away, a read error is the likely cause. This sequence joins TRBV5-1 and TRBJ2-3; the D gene is possibly TRBD2 (5 bases). CDR3 size: 13 residues. Germline V CDR1 and CDR2: SGHRS, YFSETQ. CDR3 residues: CASGLEGTDTQYF. The DNA for the CDR3 is TGCGCCAGCGGCTTGGAGGGCACAGATACGCAGTATTTT.

This rearrangement joins TRBV4-1 to TRBJ1-1, with D tentatively TRBD1 (6 bases). CDR3 size: 17 residues. V was trimmed by 1 base and J by 1 base, leaving 16 bases between them. The germline V gene encodes CDR1 MGHRA and CDR2 YSYEKL. The CDR3 DNA reads TGCGCCAGCAGCCAAGTCATCCGCGGGACAAAGAACACTGAAGCTTTCTTT. Its translation: CASSQVIRGTKNTEAFF.

This clonotype was observed at least ten times. This chain joins TRBV12-3 or TRBV12-4 and TRBJ1-1, with a weak D call TRBD1 (5 bases). V shed 3 bases and J shed 1 base, with 6 bases lying between them. The CDR3 length is 13 residues. The CDR3 region is CASSFGANTEAFF. In DNA, the CDR3 is TGTGCCAGCAGTTTTGGGGCGAACACTGAAGCTTTCTTT.

V is TRBV5-1 and J is TRBJ2-4; maybe TRBD2 (6 bases). The DNA end is more similar to TRBJ2-7, so the J call may be wrong. The CDR3 sequence is 17 residues long. Germline CDR1 SGHRS, CDR2 YFSETQ. The CDR3 loop is CASSLGGKGLISYEQYF. The CDR3, as DNA: TGCGCCAGCAGCTTGGGCGGGAAGGGACTTATATCCTACGAGCAGTACTTC.

About this clonotype: At one end the junction does not follow the germline gene, possibly because of a read error. J is TRBJ1-4 and V is TRBV3-1, with a possible D match to TRBD1 (5 bases). Germline V gene data show CDR1 as LGHDT and CDR2 as YNNKEL (reference sequence). The CDR3 loop spans 14 amino acids. The CDR3 bases are TGTGCCAGCAGCCCCGGGGGGATCGGTGAAAAACGGTTTTTT. Its translation is CASSPGGIGEKRFF. Together with reference TRBV3-1 and TRBJ1-4, the CDR3 gives the full variable domain: DTAVSQTPKYLVTQMGNDKSIKCEQNLGHDTMYWYKQDSKKFLKIMFSYNNKELIINETVPNRFSPKSPDKAHLNLHINSLELGDSAVYFCASSPGGIGEKRFFGSGTQLSVL.

Comment on this clonotype: This may come from a read error, since a much larger clone is one base off. The gene calls are TRBV2 and TRBJ2-7; D call uncertain. The CDR3 consists of 14 residues. Per the germline V gene, CDR1 is SNHLY and CDR2 is FYNNEI. The CDR3 nucleotides read TGTGCCAACAGTGAAGTTGAGAACTCCTACGAGCAGTACTTC. The encoded protein is CANSEVENSYEQYF.

J is TRBJ1-2 and V is TRBV29-1; D gene uncertain. Germline CDR1 is SQVTM and CDR2 is ANQGSEA. The CDR3 loop spans 15 amino acids. V was shortened by 2 bases and J by 8 bases, with 21 bases between the two germline ends. The CDR3 here is CSVEWEETAFGGYTF. DNA of the CDR3: TGCAGCGTTGAATGGGAAGAGACGGCCTTTGGCGGCTACACCTTC.

This clonotype was detected ten times or more. V gene TRBV29-1 combines with J gene TRBJ2-7; the match to TRBD1 covers 9 bases. The trim removed 4 bases at V and 7 bases at J, leaving 8 bases unmatched. The germline V gene has CDR1 SQVTM and CDR2 ANQGSEA. CDR3 size: 13 residues. DNA for the CDR3: TGCAGCGTTGGACGGACAGGGGAAGGGGAGCAGTACTTC. It yields the protein CSVGRTGEGEQYF.

The V gene is TRBV7-2, the J gene TRBJ1-1; D not certain. V was clipped by 2 bases and J by 1 base, with 14 bases between them. In germline, CDR1 is SGHTA, CDR2 FQGNSA. This CDR3 spans 16 amino acids. DNA for the CDR3: TGTGCCAGCAGCTTAATGTCTACAGCCGAGAACACTGAAGCTTTCTTT. Encoded protein: CASSLMSTAENTEAFF.

This clonotype was seen only a few times. V and J are TRBV5-1 and TRBJ1-1, with a tentative D call TRBD1 (6 bases). Germline V gene sequence: CDR1 SGHRS, CDR2 YFSETQ. V lost 4 bases to trimming and J lost 1 base, with 11 bases between them. The CDR3 loop spans 14 amino acids. The CDR3 sequence is CASSQGHSNTEAFF. The CDR3 DNA sequence: TGCGCCAGCAGCCAGGGACACTCGAACACTGAAGCTTTCTTT.

This clonotype was counted many times. This chain connects TRBV18 to TRBJ2-5; D is ambiguous. This CDR3 contains 11 residues. V dropped 8 bases and J dropped 5 bases, with 9 bases sitting between them. CDR1 is KGHSH and CDR2 is LQKENI in the germline V gene. CDR3 nucleotide sequence: TGTGCCAGCAGCCCAGCGGAGACCCAGTACTTC. It yields the protein CASSPAETQYF.

This clonotype was counted ten times or more. This chain uses TRBV4-1 with TRBJ2-1; D gene ambiguous. The CDR3 runs to 17 residues. With 0 bases removed from V and 0 bases from J, the gap between germline ends came to 12 bases. Germline loops: CDR1 MGHRA, CDR2 YSYEKL. This CDR3 reads CASSQEGGPSSYNEQFF. The CDR3 DNA follows: TGCGCCAGCAGCCAAGAGGGTGGGCCCAGCTCCTACAATGAGCAGTTCTTC.

This clonotype has a count of ten or more. This chain uses TRBV29-1 with TRBJ2-3; D is undetermined. The CDR3 covers 15 residues. The germline V and J ends were trimmed by 3 bases and 0 bases, with 13 bases remaining between them. Germline V gene data show CDR1 as SQVTM and CDR2 as ANQGSEA. CDR3 protein: CSVELSITSTDTQYF. As DNA, the CDR3 is TGCAGCGTTGAGCTGTCCATCACTAGCACAGATACGCAGTATTTT.